This T cell receptor (beta chain) comes out of a study of shared clonotypes between healthy human individuals. The table came from immunoSEQ multiplex PCR; TCRdb's copy has only in-frame clones and leaves some out. The profile shows about 820,000 clones, nearly 95% of them singletons. Study findings and constraints: Unshared clonotypes carried lower generation probabilities than those common to all four donors.

Naive CD8 cells comprised CD45RO-negative, CCR7-positively selected cells, excluding terminally differentiated effector memory CD45RA+ cells. Comment on this clone: As yet, its antigen is unknown.

The sequenced material came from naive CD8+ T cells sorted from blood. The sequence came from a man between 25 and 39 years old in good health.

The CDR3 spells CASSLADRGHNGYTF. DNA of the CDR3: TGTGCCAGCAGCTTAGCTGACAGGGGTCACAATGGCTACACCTTC. V gene TRBV7-9 combines with J gene TRBJ1-2; 8 positions match TRBD1. The V segment lost 0 bases and the J segment 6 bases; nucleotides outside the gene matches: 6. Looked up from germline, CDR1 is SEHNR and CDR2 is FQNEAQ (reference sequence). The CDR3 runs 15 residues.